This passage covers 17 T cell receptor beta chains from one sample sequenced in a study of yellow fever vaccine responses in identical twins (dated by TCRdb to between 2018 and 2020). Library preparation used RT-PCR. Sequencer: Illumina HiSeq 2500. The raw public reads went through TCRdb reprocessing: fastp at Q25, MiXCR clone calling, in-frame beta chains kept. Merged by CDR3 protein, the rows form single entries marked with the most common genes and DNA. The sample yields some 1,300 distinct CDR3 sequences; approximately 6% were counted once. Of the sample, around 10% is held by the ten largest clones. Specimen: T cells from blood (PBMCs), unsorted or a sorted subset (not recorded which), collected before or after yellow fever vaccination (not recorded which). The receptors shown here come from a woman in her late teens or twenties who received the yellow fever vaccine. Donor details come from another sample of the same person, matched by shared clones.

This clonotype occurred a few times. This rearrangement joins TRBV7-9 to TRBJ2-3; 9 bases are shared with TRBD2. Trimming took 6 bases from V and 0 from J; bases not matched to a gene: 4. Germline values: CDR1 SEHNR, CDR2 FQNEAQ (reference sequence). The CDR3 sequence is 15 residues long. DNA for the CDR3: TGTGCCAGCAGGCGACTAGCGGTCAGCACAGATACGCAGTATTTT. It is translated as CASRRLAVSTDTQYF.

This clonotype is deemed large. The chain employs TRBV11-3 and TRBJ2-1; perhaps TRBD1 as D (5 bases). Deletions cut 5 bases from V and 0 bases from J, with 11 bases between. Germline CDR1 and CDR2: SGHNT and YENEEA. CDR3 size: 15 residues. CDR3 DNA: TGTGCCAGCAGCGCCCGACAGAGCTCCTACAATGAGCAGTTCTTC. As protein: CASSARQSSYNEQFF.

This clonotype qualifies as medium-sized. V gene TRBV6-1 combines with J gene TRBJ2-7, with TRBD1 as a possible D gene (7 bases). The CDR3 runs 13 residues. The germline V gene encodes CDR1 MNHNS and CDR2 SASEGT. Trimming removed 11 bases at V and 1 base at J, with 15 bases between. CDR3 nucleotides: TGTGCCGCAGGAGGGGGACAGTCCTACGAGCAGTACTTC. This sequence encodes CAAGGGQSYEQYF.

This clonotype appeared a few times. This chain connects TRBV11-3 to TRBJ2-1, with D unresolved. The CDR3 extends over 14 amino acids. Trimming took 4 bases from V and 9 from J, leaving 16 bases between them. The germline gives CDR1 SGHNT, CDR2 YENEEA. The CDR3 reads CASSSRFGSREQFF. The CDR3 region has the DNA TGTGCCAGCAGCTCTAGATTTGGTAGTCGTGAGCAGTTCTTC.

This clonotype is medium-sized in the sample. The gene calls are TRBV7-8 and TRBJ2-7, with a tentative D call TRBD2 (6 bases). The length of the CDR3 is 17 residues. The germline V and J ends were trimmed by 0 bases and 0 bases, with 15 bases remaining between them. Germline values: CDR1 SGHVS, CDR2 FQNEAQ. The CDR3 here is CASSLAVGGVSSYEQYF. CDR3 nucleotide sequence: TGTGCCAGCAGCTTAGCGGTAGGCGGGGTGAGCTCCTACGAGCAGTACTTC.

The CDR3 protein is CASSPPGKETQYF. The CDR3 coding sequence is TGTGCCAGCTCACCCCCAGGGAAAGAGACCCAGTACTTC. The V gene is TRBV18, the J gene TRBJ2-5; possible D gene TRBD1, 5 bases. The length of the CDR3 is 13 residues. Germline V gives CDR1 KGHSH, CDR2 LQKENI. V was pared by 3 bases and J by 3 bases, with 8 bases between. Filled out from reference TRBV18 and TRBJ2-5, the complete variable domain reads NAGVMQNPRHLVRRRGQEARLRCSPMKGHSHVYWYRQLPEEGLKFMVYLQKENIIDESGMPKERFSAEFPKEGPSILRIQQVVRGDSAAYFCASSPPGKETQYFGPGTRLLVL.

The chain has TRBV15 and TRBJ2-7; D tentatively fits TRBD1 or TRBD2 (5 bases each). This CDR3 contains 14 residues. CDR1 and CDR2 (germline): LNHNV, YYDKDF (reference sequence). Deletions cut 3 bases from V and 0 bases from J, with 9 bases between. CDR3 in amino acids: CATSSGAGSYEQYF. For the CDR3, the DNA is TGTGCCACCAGCAGCGGGGCTGGCTCCTACGAGCAGTACTTC.

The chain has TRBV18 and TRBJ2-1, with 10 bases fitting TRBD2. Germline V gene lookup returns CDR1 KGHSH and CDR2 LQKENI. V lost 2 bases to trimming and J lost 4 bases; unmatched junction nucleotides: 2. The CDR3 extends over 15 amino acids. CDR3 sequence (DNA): TGTGCCAGCTCACCAAGCGGGGGGGCTTACAATGAGCAGTTCTTC. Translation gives CASSPSGGAYNEQFF.

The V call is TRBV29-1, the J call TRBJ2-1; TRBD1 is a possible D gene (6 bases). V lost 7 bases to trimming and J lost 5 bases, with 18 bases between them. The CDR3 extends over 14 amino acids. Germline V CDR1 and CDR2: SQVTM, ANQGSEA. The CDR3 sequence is CSARDIKTHNEQFF. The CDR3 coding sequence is TGCAGCGCCAGGGACATTAAGACCCACAATGAGCAGTTCTTC.

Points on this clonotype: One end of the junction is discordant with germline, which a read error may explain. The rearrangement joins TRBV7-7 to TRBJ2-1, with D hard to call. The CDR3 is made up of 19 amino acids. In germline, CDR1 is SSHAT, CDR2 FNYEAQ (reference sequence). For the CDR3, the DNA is TGTGCTAGCAGCTTATCCCCTTTCGGTCAACCCGGAATATACAATGAGCAGTTCTTC. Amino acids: CASSLSPFGQPGIYNEQFF.

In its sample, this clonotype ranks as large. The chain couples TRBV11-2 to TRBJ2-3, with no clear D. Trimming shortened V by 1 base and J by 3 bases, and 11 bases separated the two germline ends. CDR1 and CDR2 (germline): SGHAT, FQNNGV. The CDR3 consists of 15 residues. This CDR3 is CASSLAMLVTDTQYF. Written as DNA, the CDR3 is TGTGCCAGCAGCTTAGCTATGCTAGTAACAGATACGCAGTATTTT. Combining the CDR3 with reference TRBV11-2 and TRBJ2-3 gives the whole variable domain EAGVAQSPRYKIIEKRQSVAFWCNPISGHATLYWYQQILGQGPKLLIQFQNNGVVDDSQLPKDRFSAERLKGVDSTLKIQPAKLEDSAVYLCASSLAMLVTDTQYFGPGTRLTVL.

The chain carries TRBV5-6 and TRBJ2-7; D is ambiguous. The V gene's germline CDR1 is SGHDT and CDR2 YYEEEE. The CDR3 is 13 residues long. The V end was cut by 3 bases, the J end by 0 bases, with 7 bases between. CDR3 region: CASSYRNSYEQYF. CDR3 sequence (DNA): TGTGCCAGCAGCTACAGAAACTCCTACGAGCAGTACTTC. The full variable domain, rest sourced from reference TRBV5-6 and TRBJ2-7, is DAGVTQSPTHLIKTRGQQVTLRCSPKSGHDTVSWYQQALGQGPQFIFQYYEEEERQRGNFPDRFSGHQFPNYSSELNVNALLLGDSALYLCASSYRNSYEQYFGPGTRLTVT.

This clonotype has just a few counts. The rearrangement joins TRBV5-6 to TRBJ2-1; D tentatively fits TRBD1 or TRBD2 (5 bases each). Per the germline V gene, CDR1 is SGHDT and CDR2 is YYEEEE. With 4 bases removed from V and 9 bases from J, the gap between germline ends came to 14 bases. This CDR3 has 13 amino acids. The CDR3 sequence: CASSRGHPGEQFF. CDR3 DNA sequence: TGTGCCAGCAGCCGGGGCCACCCAGGTGAGCAGTTCTTC.

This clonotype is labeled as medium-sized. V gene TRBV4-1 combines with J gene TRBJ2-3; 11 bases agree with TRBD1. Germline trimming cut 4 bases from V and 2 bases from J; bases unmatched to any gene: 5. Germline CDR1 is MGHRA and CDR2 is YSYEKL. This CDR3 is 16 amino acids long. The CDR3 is CASSLRTGGNTDTQYF. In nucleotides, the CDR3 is TGCGCCAGCAGCCTAAGGACAGGGGGCAACACAGATACGCAGTATTTT.

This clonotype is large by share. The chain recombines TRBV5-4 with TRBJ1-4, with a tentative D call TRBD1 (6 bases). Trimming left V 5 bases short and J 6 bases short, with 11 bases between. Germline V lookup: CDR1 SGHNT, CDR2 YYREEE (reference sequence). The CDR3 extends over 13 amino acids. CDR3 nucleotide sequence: TGTGCCAGCAGAGGGGGGGCCGATGAAAAACTGTTTTTT. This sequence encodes CASRGGADEKLFF.

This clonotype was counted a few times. CDR3 nucleotide sequence: TGTGCCAGCAGCTTACCTAGTAAGACAGGCCTCTACAATGAGCAGTTCTTC. This gives the protein CASSLPSKTGLYNEQFF. The chain is built from TRBV7-6 and TRBJ2-1; TRBD1 might be the D (6 bases). The V gene lost 2 bases and the J gene lost 3 bases, with 17 bases spanning the gap. Germline V gene sequence: CDR1 SGHVS, CDR2 FNYEAQ. This CDR3 comprises 17 residues.

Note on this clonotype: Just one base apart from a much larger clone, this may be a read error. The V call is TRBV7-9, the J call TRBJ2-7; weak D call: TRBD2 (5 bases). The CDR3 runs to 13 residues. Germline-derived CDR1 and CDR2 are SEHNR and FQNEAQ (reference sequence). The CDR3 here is CVSSLAHRDEQYF. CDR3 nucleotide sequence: TGTGTCAGCAGCTTAGCGCATCGGGACGAGCAGTACTTC.